These T cell receptor beta chains were read from a single sample in a study of T cell repertoires in cytomegalovirus infection. Which antigens these TCRs recognize remains unknown. TCRdb analysed the reads with MiXCR anew, one entry per CDR3 protein. The sample has approximately 300,000 distinct CDR3 sequences, about 25% seen once. Sequencing used cultured PBMCs, obtained from culture after CMV antigen stimulation. These receptors were taken from a human donor in good health (CMV status not recorded). Some clones in this sample may be carry-over from other donors' samples. Both conserved end residues are part of each CDR3. The D gene is left open where the match is weak. The listing skips clone size in some rows; elsewhere it reads once, few, many or a size class.

medium-sized	NA	TRBV7-2	TRBJ2-1	TGTGCCAGCAGCTCCTTTAACAATGAGCAGTTCTTC	CASSSFNNEQFF
NA	NA	TRBV29-1	TRBJ1-1	TGCAGCGGGTTTAGGGATCCGAACACTGAAGCTTTCTTT	CSGFRDPNTEAFF
NA	TRBD1	TRBV7-8	TRBJ2-7	TGTGCCAGCATTCAAAAGACAGGGCCCTACGCAGAGCAGTACTTC	CASIQKTGPYAEQYF
few	TRBD1	TRBV27	TRBJ1-5	TGTGCCAGCAGTTTATCGGGGAAGGACAGGGGACATGGCAATCAGCCCCAGCATTTT	CASSLSGKDRGHGNQPQHF
NA	NA	TRBV12-3/TRBV12-4	TRBJ2-3	TGTGCCAGCAGTTTAGCGGTAACTAGCACAGATACGCAGTATTTT	CASSLAVTSTDTQYF
NA	NA	TRBV7-9	TRBJ2-3	TGTGCCAGCAGCTCCAGAAAATACACAGATACGCAGTATTTT	CASSSRKYTDTQYF
NA	NA	TRBV7-9	TRBJ2-3	TGTGCCAGCAGCTTAGCCCGCGGTCCAGATACGCAGTATTTT	CASSLARGPDTQYF
few	NA	TRBV6-5	TRBJ1-5	TGTGCCAGCAGTCCCGTGGGGTCACGTCAGCCCCAGCATTTT	CASSPVGSRQPQHF
NA	TRBD2	TRBV20-1	TRBJ2-1	TGCAGTGCTGCCGGGACTACTGAGCAGTTCTTC	CSAAGTTEQFF
few	NA	TRBV2	TRBJ1-1	TGTGCCAGCAGTGAACGACGGGAGAACACTGAAGCTTTCTTT	CASSERRENTEAFF
many	NA	TRBV7-2	TRBJ1-5	TGTGCCAGCAGCTTAGTGTTTACGGCAGGGGAACATCTGAAGCCCCAGCATTTT	CASSLVFTAGEHLKPQHF
many	NA	TRBV7-9	TRBJ1-1	TGTGCCAGCAGCTTAATCGGAGTGAACACTGAAGCTTTCTTT	CASSLIGVNTEAFF
many	TRBD1	TRBV7-2	TRBJ2-5	TGTGCCAGCAGCTCGACAGGGATTGTGACCCAGTACTTC	CASSSTGIVTQYF
many	NA	TRBV28	TRBJ1-1	TGTGCCAGCAGTTCCTATACCACCAGGGTCCCTGAAGCTTTCTTT	CASSSYTTRVPEAFF
few	TRBD1	TRBV6-5	TRBJ1-3	TGTGCCAGCAGTTACACAGGGGGTACCTCTGGAAACACCATATATTTT	CASSYTGGTSGNTIYF
NA	TRBD2	TRBV27	TRBJ2-1	TGTGCCAGCAGTTTAACGGGACTAGTTAACCATGAGCAGTTCTTC	CASSLTGLVNHEQFF
many	NA	TRBV4-1	TRBJ1-1	TGCGCCAGCAGCACCCCAATATTCGGGAAGGACGGTGAAGCTTTCTTT	CASSTPIFGKDGEAFF
once	TRBD2	TRBV6-2/TRBV6-3	TRBJ2-1	TGTGCCAGCAGCTGGTTCCCGGTTACTAGCGGGAGGGGATACAATGAGCAGTTCTTC	CASSWFPVTSGRGYNEQFF
many	NA	TRBV5-1	TRBJ1-1	TGCGCCAGCAGCTTGGAGGTGAACACTGAAGCTTTCTTT	CASSLEVNTEAFF
NA	TRBD2	TRBV27	TRBJ2-1	TGTGCCAGCAGTGCCGGGACTAGCCTCCCCGCGCGGCAGTTCTTC	CASSAGTSLPARQFF
many	TRBD2	TRBV11-2	TRBJ2-1	TGTGCCAGCAGCCTACGGACTAGCGGGTCCTACAATGAGCAGTTCTTC	CASSLRTSGSYNEQFF
NA	TRBD2	TRBV7-9	TRBJ2-1	TGTGCCAGCATACACAGCGGGAGTCCCTACAATGAGCAGTTCTTC	CASIHSGSPYNEQFF
NA	NA	TRBV7-9	TRBJ1-1	TGTGCCAGCGTGCGGGGGCTCAAGGGGGAAGCTTTCTTT	CASVRGLKGEAFF
many	NA	TRBV4-1	TRBJ1-1	TGCGCCAGCAGCCAAGCTCAGCTTATGAACACTGAAGCTTTCTTT	CASSQAQLMNTEAFF
few	NA	TRBV18	TRBJ1-1	TGTGCCAGCTCGCCGGCCAGGGTGAACACTGAAGCTTTCTTT	CASSPARVNTEAFF
many	NA	TRBV7-2	TRBJ1-3	TGTGCCAGCAGCTTAGGGGTACCGGGTTCGGGAAACACCATATATTTT	CASSLGVPGSGNTIYF
NA	NA	TRBV7-9	TRBJ2-3	TGTGCCAGCAGCCTACCCTTCTGGGGCGGGAGCACAGATACGCAGTATTTT	CASSLPFWGGSTDTQYF
NA	NA	TRBV7-2	TRBJ1-3	TGTGCCAGCAGCTTAGGTTCACAGGTCTCTGGAAACACCCTATACTTT	CASSLGSQVSGNTLYF
NA	TRBD1	TRBV28	TRBJ2-1	TGTGCCAGCAAACTGACAGGGGGGTCCTACAATGAGCAGTTCTTC	CASKLTGGSYNEQFF
many	NA	TRBV7-8	TRBJ2-1	TGTGCCAGCAGCCCCCGGGTGGCGGGCGATTACAATGAGCAGTTCTTC	CASSPRVAGDYNEQFF
NA	NA	TRBV7-9	TRBJ2-2	TGTGCCAGCAGCTTCCGACAGGCCAGGCACACCGGGGAGCTGTTTTTT	CASSFRQARHTGELFF
few	NA	TRBV20-1	TRBJ2-3	TGCAGTGCTAGTCAGGAGAATACGCAGTATTTT	CSASQENTQYF
NA	TRBD1	TRBV19	TRBJ2-3	TGTGCCAGCAGGACAGGGGTCAGCACAGATACGCAGTATTTT	CASRTGVSTDTQYF
NA	NA	TRBV4-3	TRBJ2-3	TGCGCCAGCAGCCAAGATGGTGAGGGAAATACGCAGTATTTT	CASSQDGEGNTQYF
once	TRBD2	TRBV14	TRBJ2-1	TGTGCCAGCAGCCATCCGCTAGCGGGAGGAAGCTACAATGAGCAGTTCTTC	CASSHPLAGGSYNEQFF
few	TRBD2	TRBV19	TRBJ2-1	TGTGCCAGTAGTCCCAGACTAGCCCACACCGATTACAATGAGCAGTTCTTC	CASSPRLAHTDYNEQFF
few	NA	TRBV7-9	TRBJ2-1	TGTGCCAGCAGCCCTGGGGCAGGGTACAATGAGCAGTTCTTC	CASSPGAGYNEQFF
few	NA	TRBV6-2/TRBV6-3	TRBJ2-1	TGTGCCAGCAACACCGGGACCACGACGACGTTCTTC	CASNTGTTTTFF
few	NA	TRBV7-9	TRBJ2-5	TGTGCCAGCAGCTACGGGTCCGGGGAGACCCAGTACTTC	CASSYGSGETQYF
medium-sized	NA	TRBV7-8	TRBJ1-2	TGTGCCAGCAGCTCAGGGTCGGGCGGAGGCTATGGCTACACCTTC	CASSSGSGGGYGYTF
NA	TRBD1	TRBV7-8	TRBJ2-1	TGTGCCAGCAGCTTCGCGGACAGGCCCGGGTTCGACAATGGGCAGTTCTTC	CASSFADRPGFDNGQFF
many	NA	TRBV7-2	TRBJ1-2	TGTGCCAGCAGCTTAGCGCGGGGGGGGACGGACTACTATGGCTACACCTTC	CASSLARGGTDYYGYTF